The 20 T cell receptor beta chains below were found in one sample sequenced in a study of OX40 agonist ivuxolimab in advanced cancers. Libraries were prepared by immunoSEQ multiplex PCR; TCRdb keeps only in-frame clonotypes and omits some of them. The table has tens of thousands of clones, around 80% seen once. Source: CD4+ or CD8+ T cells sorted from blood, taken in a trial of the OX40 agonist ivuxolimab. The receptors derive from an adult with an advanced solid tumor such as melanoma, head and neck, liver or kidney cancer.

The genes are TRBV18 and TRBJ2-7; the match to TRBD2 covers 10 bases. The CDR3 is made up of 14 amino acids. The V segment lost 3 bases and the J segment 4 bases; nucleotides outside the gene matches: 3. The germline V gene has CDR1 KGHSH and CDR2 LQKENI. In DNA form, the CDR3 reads TGTGCCAGCTCACCCCCTAGCGGGAGATACGAGCAGTACTTC. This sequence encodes CASSPPSGRYEQYF.

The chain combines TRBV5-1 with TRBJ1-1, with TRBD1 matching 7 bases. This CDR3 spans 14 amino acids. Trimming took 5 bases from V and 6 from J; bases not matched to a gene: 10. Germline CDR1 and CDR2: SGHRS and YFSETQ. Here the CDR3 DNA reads TGCGCCAGCAGGCAGAGGGGGCCTAGCCCTGAAGCTTTCTTT. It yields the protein CASRQRGPSPEAFF.

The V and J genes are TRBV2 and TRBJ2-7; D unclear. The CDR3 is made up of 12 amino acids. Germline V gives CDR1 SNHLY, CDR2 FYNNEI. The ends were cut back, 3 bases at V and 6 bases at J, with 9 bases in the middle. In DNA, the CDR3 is TGTGCCAGCAGTGAGGGCAGCCCCGAGCAGTACTTC. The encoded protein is CASSEGSPEQYF.

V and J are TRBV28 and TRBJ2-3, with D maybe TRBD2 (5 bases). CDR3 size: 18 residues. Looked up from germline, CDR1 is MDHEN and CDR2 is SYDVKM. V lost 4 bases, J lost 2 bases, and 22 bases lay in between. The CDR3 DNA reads TGTGCCAGCAGTTCCCGTAACGGACTCCGACCGCCCACAGATACGCAGTATTTT. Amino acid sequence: CASSSRNGLRPPTDTQYF.

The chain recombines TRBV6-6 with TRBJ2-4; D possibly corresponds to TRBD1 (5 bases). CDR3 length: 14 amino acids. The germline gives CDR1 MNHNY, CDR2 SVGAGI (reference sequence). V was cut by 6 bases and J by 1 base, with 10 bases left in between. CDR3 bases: TGTGCCAGCAGGACAGACACGGCCAAAAACATTCAGTACTTC. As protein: CASRTDTAKNIQYF.

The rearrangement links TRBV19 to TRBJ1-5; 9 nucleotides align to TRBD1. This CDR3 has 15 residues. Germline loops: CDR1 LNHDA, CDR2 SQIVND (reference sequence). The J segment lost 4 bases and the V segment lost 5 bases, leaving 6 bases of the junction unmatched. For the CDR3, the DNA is TGTGCCAGTAGTGCATCCGGGACAGGGAATCAGCCCCAGCATTTT. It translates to CASSASGTGNQPQHF. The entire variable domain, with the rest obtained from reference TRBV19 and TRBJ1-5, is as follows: DGGITQSPKYLFRKEGQNVTLSCEQNLNHDAMYWYRQDPGQGLRLIYYSQIVNDFQKGDIAEGYSVSREKKESFPLTVTSAQKNPTAFYLCASSASGTGNQPQHFGDGTRLSIL.

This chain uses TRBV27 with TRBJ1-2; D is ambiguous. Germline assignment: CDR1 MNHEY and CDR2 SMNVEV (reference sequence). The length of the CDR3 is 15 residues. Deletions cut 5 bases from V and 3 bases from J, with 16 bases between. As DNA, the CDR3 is TGTGCCAGCAGTCCCGACCCCCTTCCCGACTATGGCTACACCTTC. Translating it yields CASSPDPLPDYGYTF.

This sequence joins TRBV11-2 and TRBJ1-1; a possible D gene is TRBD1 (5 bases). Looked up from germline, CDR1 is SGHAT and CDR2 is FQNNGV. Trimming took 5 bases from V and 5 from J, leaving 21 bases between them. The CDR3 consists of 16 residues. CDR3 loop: CASSPPLRGKETEAFF. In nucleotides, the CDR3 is TGTGCCAGCAGCCCCCCCCTGAGGGGCAAGGAGACTGAAGCTTTCTTT.

CDR3 sequence: CASSPWGTGVYNEQFF. The CDR3 nucleotides are TGTGCCAGCAGTCCCTGGGGTACAGGGGTCTACAATGAGCAGTTCTTC. This chain links TRBV28 with TRBJ2-1; 7 bases agree with TRBD1. The CDR3 extends over 16 amino acids. The J segment lost 3 bases and the V segment lost 5 bases, leaving 10 bases of the junction unmatched. CDR1 is MDHEN, CDR2 SYDVKM, per germline.

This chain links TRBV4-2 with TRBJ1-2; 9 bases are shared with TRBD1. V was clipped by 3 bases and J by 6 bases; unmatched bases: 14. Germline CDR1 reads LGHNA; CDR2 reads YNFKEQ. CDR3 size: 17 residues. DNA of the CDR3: TGTGCCAGCAGCCAGCCTCGCCCCGGGACAGGGAAGAATGGCTACACCTTC. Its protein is CASSQPRPGTGKNGYTF.

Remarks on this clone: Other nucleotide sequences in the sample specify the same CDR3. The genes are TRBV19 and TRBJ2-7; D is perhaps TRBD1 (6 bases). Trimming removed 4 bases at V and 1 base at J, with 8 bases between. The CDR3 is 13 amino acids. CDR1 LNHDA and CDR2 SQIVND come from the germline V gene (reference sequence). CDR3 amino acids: CASSTTGSYEQYF. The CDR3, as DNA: TGTGCCAGTAGTACGACAGGATCCTACGAGCAGTACTTC.

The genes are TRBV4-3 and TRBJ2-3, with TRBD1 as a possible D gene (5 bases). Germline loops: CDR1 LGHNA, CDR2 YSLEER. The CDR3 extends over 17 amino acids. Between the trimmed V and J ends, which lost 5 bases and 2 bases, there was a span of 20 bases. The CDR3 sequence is CASSDTPLGAYTDTQYF. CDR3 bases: TGCGCCAGCAGCGATACCCCTCTAGGGGCTTACACAGATACGCAGTATTTT.

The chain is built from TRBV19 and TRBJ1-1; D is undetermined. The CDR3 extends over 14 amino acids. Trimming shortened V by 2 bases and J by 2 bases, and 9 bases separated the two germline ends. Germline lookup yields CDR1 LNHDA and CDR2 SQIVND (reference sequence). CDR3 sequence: CASSILDTNTEAFF. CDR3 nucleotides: TGTGCCAGTAGTATACTTGACACCAACACTGAAGCTTTCTTT.

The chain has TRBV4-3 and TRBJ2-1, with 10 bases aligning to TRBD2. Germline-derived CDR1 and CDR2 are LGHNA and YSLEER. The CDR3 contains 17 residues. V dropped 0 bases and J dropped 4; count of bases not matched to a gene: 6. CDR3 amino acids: CASSQEGSGRAYNEQFF. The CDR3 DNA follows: TGCGCCAGCAGCCAAGAAGGGAGCGGGAGGGCTTACAATGAGCAGTTCTTC.

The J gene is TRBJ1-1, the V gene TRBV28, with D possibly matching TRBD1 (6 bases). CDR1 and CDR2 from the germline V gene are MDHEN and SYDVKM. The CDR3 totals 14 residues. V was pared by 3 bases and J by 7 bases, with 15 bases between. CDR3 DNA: TGTGCCAGCAGTTTGTTGCAGGGGCCGAGTGAAGCTTTCTTT. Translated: CASSLLQGPSEAFF.

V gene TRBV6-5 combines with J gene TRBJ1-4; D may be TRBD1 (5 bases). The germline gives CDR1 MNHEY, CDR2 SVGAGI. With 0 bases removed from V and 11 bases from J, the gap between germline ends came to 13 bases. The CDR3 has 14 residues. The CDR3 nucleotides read TGTGCCAGCAGTTACTCGAAGAGGGAGGGGAAACTGTTTTTT. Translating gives CASSYSKREGKLFF.

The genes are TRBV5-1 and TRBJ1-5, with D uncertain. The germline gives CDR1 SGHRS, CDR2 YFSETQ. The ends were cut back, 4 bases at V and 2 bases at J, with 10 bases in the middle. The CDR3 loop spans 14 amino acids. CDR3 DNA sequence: TGCGCCAGCAGCCCTAACGGAGGCAATCAGCCCCAGCATTTT. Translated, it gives CASSPNGGNQPQHF. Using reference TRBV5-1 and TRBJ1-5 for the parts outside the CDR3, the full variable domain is KAGVTQTPRYLIKTRGQQVTLSCSPISGHRSVSWYQQTPGQGLQFLFEYFSETQRNKGNFPGRFSGRQFSNSRSEMNVSTLELGDSALYLCASSPNGGNQPQHFGDGTRLSIL.

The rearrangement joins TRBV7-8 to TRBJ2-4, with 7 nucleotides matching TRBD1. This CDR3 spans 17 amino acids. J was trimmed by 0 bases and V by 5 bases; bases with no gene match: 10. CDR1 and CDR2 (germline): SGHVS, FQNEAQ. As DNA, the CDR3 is TGTGCCAGCAGCCCTAAGGGACAGTCGATAGCCAAAAACATTCAGTACTTC. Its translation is CASSPKGQSIAKNIQYF. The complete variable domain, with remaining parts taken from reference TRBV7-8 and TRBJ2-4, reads GAGVSQSPRYKVAKRGQDVALRCDPISGHVSLFWYQQALGQGPEFLTYFQNEAQLDKSGLPSDRFFAERPEGSVSTLKIQRTQQEDSAVYLCASSPKGQSIAKNIQYFGAGTRLSVL.

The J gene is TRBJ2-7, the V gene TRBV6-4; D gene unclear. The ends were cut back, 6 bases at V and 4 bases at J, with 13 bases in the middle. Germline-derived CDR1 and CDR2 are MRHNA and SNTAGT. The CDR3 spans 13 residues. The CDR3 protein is CASSSLYVYEQYF. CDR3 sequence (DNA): TGTGCCAGCAGCTCCCTTTATGTGTACGAGCAGTACTTC.

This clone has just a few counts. In nucleotides, the CDR3 is TGTGCCAGCACCAAGGGGGCTTCCACAGATACGCAGTATTTT. It encodes CASTKGASTDTQYF. V gene TRBV9 combines with J gene TRBJ2-3; 7 bases match TRBD1. J gave up 2 bases and V 6 bases, and 6 bases lay outside the gene matches. Germline CDR1 and CDR2: SGDLS and YYNGEE. The CDR3 totals 14 residues.